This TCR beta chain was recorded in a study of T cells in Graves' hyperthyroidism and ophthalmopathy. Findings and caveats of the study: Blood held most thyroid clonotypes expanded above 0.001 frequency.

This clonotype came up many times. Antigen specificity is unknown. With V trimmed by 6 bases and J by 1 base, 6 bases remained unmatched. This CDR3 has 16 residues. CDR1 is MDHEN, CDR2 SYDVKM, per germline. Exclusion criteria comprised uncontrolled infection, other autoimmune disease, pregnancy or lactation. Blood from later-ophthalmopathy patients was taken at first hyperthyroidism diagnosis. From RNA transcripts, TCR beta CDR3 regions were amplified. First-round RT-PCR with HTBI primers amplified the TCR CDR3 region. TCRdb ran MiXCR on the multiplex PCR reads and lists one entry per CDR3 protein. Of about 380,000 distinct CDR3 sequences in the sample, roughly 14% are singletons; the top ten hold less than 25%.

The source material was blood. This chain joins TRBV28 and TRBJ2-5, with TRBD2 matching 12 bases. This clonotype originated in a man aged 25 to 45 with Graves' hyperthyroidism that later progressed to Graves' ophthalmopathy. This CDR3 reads CASRPTSGGPQETQYF. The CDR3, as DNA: TGTGCCAGCAGACCAACTAGCGGGGGGCCCCAAGAGACCCAGTACTTC.